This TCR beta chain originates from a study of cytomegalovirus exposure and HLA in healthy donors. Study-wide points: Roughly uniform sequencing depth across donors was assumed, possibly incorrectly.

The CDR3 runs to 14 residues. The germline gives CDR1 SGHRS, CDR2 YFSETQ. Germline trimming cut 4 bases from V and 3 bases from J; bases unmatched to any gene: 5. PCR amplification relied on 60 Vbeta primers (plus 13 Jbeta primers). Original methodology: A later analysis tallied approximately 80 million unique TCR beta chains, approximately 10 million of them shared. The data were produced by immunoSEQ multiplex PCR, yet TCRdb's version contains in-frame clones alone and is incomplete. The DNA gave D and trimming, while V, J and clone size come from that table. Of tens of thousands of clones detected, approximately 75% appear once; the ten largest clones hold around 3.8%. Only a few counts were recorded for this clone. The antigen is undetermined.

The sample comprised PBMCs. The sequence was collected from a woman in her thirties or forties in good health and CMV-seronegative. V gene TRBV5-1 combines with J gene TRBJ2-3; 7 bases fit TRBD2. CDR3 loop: CASSVPGGTDTQYF. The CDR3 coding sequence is TGCGCCAGCAGCGTTCCCGGGGGGACAGATACGCAGTATTTT. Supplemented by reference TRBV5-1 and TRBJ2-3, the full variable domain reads KAGVTQTPRYLIKTRGQQVTLSCSPISGHRSVSWYQQTPGQGLQFLFEYFSETQRNKGNFPGRFSGRQFSNSRSEMNVSTLELGDSALYLCASSVPGGTDTQYFGPGTRLTVL.